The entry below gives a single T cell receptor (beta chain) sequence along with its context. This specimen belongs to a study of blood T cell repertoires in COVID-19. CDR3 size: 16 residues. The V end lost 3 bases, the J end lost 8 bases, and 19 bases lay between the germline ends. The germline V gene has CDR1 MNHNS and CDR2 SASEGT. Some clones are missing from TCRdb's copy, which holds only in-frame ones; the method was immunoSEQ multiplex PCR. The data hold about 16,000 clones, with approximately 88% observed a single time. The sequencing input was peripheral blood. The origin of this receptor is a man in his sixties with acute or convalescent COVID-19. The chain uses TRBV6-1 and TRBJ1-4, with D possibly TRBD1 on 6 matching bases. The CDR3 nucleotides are TGTGCCAGCAGTGATCCCCGGCGGGGGGCTGGGGAAAAACTGTTTTTT. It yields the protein CASSDPRRGAGEKLFF.